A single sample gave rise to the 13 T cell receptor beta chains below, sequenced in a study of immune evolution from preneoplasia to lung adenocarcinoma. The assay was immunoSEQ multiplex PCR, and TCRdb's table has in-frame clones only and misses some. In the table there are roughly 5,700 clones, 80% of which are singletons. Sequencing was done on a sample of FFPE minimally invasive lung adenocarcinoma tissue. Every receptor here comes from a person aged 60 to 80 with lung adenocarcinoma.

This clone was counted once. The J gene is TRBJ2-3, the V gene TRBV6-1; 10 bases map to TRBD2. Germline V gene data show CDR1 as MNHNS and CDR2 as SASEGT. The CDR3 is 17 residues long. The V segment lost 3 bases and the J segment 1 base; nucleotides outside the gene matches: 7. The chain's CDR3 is CASSDSFGTSGTDTQYF. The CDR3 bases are TGTGCCAGCAGTGATTCTTTTGGGACTAGCGGCACAGATACGCAGTATTTT.

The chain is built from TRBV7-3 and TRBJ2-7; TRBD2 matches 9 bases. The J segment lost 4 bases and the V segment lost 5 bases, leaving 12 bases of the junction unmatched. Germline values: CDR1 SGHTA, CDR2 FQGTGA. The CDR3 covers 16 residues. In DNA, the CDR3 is TGTGCCAGCAGCCCCAACCCTTTAGCGGGAGTTTACGAGCAGTACTTC. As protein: CASSPNPLAGVYEQYF.

The CDR3 bases are TGTGCCAGCGAACAGGGGGTCAATGAGCAGTTCTTC. Amino acids: CASEQGVNEQFF. V and J are TRBV2 and TRBJ2-1; 8 bases line up with TRBD1. J lost 6 bases, V lost 8 bases, and 3 bases had no gene match. Germline lookup yields CDR1 SNHLY and CDR2 FYNNEI. CDR3 length: 12 amino acids.

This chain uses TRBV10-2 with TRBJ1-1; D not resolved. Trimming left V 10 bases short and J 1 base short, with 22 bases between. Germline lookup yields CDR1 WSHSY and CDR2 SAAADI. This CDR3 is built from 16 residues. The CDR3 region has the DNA TGCGCCACAGCGGTCCCCGGGAGCCTAAAGAACACTGAAGCTTTCTTT. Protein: CATAVPGSLKNTEAFF.

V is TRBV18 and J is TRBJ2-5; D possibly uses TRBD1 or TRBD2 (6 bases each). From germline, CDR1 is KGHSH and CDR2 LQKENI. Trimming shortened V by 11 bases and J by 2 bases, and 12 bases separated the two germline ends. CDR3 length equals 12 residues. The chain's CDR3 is CASTGAQETQYF. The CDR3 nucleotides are TGTGCCTCGACGGGGGCACAAGAGACCCAGTACTTC.

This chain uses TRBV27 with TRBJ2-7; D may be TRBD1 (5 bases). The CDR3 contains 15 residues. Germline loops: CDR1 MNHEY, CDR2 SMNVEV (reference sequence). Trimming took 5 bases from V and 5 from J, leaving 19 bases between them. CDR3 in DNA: TGTGCCAGCAGTACCGGTGGGGCCCAAATCCACGAGCAGTACTTC. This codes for CASSTGGAQIHEQYF.

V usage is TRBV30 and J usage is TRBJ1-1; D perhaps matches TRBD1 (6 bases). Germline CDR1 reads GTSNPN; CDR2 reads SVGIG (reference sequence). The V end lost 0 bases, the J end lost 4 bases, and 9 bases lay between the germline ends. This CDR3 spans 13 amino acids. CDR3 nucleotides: TGTGCCTGGAGTGTACAACAGGGCACTGAAGCTTTCTTT. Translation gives CAWSVQQGTEAFF.

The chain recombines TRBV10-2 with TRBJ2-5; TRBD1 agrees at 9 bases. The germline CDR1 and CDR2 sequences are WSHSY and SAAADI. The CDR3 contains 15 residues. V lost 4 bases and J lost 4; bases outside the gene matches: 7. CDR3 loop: CASSGGGTGIETQYF. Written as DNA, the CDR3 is TGCGCCAGCAGTGGGGGTGGGACAGGGATAGAGACCCAGTACTTC.

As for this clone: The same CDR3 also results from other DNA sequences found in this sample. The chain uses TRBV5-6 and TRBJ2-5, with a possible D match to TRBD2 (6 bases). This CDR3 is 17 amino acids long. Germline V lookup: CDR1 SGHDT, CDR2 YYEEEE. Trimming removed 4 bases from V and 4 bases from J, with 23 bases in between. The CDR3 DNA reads TGTGCCAGCAGCCCATTCGCCCGGGGGAGTCTCCTAGAGACCCAGTACTTC. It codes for CASSPFARGSLLETQYF.

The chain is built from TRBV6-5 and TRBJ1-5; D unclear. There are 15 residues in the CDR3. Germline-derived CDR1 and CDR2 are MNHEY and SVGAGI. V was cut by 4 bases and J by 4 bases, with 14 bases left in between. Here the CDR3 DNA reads TGTGCCAGCAGTTTGACCGACGGGAGTAATCAGCCCCAGCATTTT. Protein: CASSLTDGSNQPQHF.

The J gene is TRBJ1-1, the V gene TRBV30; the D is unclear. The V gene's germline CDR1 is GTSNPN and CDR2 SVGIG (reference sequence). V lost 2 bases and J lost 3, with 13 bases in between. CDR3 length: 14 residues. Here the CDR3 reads CAWSRPGEYTEAFF. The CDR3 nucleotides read TGTGCCTGGAGTAGACCCGGGGAGTACACTGAAGCTTTCTTT.

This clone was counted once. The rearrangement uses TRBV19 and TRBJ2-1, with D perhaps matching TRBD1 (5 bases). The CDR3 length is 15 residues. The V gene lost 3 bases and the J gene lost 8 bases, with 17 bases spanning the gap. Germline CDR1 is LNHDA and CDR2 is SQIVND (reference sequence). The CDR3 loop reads CASSIAQDPTHEQFF. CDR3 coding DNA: TGTGCCAGTAGTATCGCACAGGACCCAACACATGAGCAGTTCTTC.

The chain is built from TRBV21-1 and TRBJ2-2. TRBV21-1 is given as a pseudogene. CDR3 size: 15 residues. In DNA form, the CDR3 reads TGTGCCAAGGGCAACCCCAGGAAAAGAACCGGGGAGCTGTTTTTT. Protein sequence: CAKGNPRKRTGELFF.